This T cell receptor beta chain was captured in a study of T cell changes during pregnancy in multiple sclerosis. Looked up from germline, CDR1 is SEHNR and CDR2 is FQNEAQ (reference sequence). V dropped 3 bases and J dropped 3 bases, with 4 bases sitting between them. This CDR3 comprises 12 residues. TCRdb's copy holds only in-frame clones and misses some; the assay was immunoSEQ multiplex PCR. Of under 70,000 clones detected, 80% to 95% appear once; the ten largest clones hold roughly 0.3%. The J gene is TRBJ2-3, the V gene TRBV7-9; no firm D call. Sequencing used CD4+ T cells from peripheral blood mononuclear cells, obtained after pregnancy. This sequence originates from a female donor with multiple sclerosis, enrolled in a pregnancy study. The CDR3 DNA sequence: TGTGCCAGCAGCTTGAGAACAGATACGCAGTATTTT. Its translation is CASSLRTDTQYF.